This passage covers 20 T cell receptor beta chains from one sample sequenced in a study of response to subunit inactivated influenza vaccine. TCRdb re-called the RT-PCR reads through MiXCR, storing one row per CDR3 protein. The table records about 650,000 distinct CDR3 sequences, less than 15% of them present only once. Sample: PBMCs from blood, taken around 15 days before vaccination. The receptor set was obtained from a man aged 45-65 years who received an inactivated influenza vaccine.

Of note for this clonotype: One end of the junction fails to match germline, which may point to a read error. V is TRBV6-5 and J is TRBJ1-1; tentatively, D is TRBD1 (6 bases). The CDR3 sequence is 14 residues long. CDR1 MNHEY and CDR2 SVGAGI come from the germline V gene. The CDR3, as DNA: TGTGCCAGCGGTTACGGACAGTGGAACACTGAAGCTTTCTTT. Translation gives CASGYGQWNTEAFF.

This chain uses TRBV7-2 with TRBJ1-5, with unresolved D. The CDR3 is 12 amino acids. Trimming removed 1 base at V and 10 bases at J, with 8 bases between. Looked up from germline, CDR1 is SGHTA and CDR2 is FQGNSA. CDR3: CASSLGEGPQHF. Here the CDR3 DNA reads TGTGCCAGCAGCTTAGGAGAAGGACCCCAGCATTTT.

This clonotype was seen a handful of times. The chain links TRBV9 to TRBJ1-1; no clear D. With 3 bases removed from V and 3 bases from J, the gap between germline ends came to 6 bases. Per the germline V gene, CDR1 is SGDLS and CDR2 is YYNGEE. CDR3 size: 12 residues. The CDR3 loop reads CASSGWDTEAFF. CDR3 in DNA: TGTGCCAGCAGCGGATGGGACACTGAAGCTTTCTTT.

This clonotype was recorded at least ten times. V usage is TRBV20-1 and J usage is TRBJ1-1, with unresolved D. This CDR3 has 15 amino acids. The V gene lost 0 bases and the J gene lost 5 bases, with 16 bases spanning the gap. Germline CDR1 is DFQATT and CDR2 is SNEGSKA (reference sequence). This chain's CDR3 is CSARDQRQKLTEAFF. Here the CDR3 DNA reads TGCAGTGCTAGAGATCAAAGACAAAAACTTACTGAAGCTTTCTTT.

This clonotype was picked up a small number of times. The chain links TRBV2 to TRBJ2-3; 10 positions match TRBD2. The CDR3 contains 16 residues. Germline V gene data show CDR1 as SNHLY and CDR2 as FYNNEI. Trimming cost V 4 bases and J 2 bases; bases outside gene matches: 6. DNA for the CDR3: TGTGCCAGCAGTGGGGCTAGCGGGAGATTCACAGATACGCAGTATTTT. This encodes CASSGASGRFTDTQYF.

In this sample, this clonotype turned up many times. The V and J genes are TRBV12-3 or TRBV12-4 and TRBJ1-1; 10 positions agree with TRBD1. The junction had 20 bases not matched to a gene; V was cut back by 6 bases and J by 1 base. This CDR3 comprises 20 residues. This CDR3 is CASRDLDPPWTGGSNTEAFF. As DNA, the CDR3 is TGTGCCAGCAGGGACTTAGACCCACCGTGGACAGGGGGATCGAACACTGAAGCTTTCTTT.

The chain carries TRBV4-2 and TRBJ1-1; TRBD1 agrees at 10 bases. This CDR3 contains 15 residues. Trimming took 4 bases from V and 5 from J; bases not matched to a gene: 7. The V gene's germline CDR1 is LGHNA and CDR2 YNFKEQ. CDR3 sequence (DNA): TGTGCCAGCAGCCGACAGGGGGCGGAATATACTGAAGCTTTCTTT. Translating it yields CASSRQGAEYTEAFF.

The chain recombines TRBV7-9 with TRBJ1-1; TRBD1 matches at 10 bases. The length of the CDR3 is 13 residues. The germline V gene encodes CDR1 SEHNR and CDR2 FQNEAQ (reference sequence). Losses at the gene ends were 5 bases for V and 6 bases for J; bases not matched to a gene: 3. The CDR3 nucleotides are TGTGCCAGCAGCAGGGGACAGGGGCCTGAAGCTTTCTTT. It encodes CASSRGQGPEAFF.

The gene calls are TRBV6-2 or TRBV6-3 and TRBJ2-1, with TRBD2 matching over 10 bases. CDR3 size: 14 residues. The V segment lost 6 bases and the J segment 12 bases; nucleotides outside the gene matches: 11. In germline, CDR1 is MNHEY, CDR2 SVGEGT. As DNA, the CDR3 is TGTGCCAGCAGCCCTAGCGGGAGTATTGGATGGCAGTTCTTC. It specifies CASSPSGSIGWQFF.

This clonotype has ten or more counts. The V and J genes are TRBV7-9 and TRBJ1-4; a possible D gene is TRBD1 (5 bases). CDR1 and CDR2 (germline): SEHNR, FQNEAQ (reference sequence). The CDR3 is made up of 15 amino acids. The V gene lost 0 bases and the J gene lost 8 bases, with 13 bases spanning the gap. The CDR3 DNA reads as TGTGCCAGCAGCTTAGCGGGGGGTTCCAACGAAAAACTGTTTTTT. This translates into CASSLAGGSNEKLFF. Supplemented by reference TRBV7-9 and TRBJ1-4, the full variable domain reads DTGVSQNPRHKITKRGQNVTFRCDPISEHNRLYWYRQTLGQGPEFLTYFQNEAQLEKSRLLSDRFSAERPKGSFSTLEIQRTEQGDSAMYLCASSLAGGSNEKLFFGSGTQLSVL.

The V gene is TRBV20-1, the J gene TRBJ2-3; 7 bases line up with TRBD2. With V trimmed by 7 bases and J by 0 bases, 4 bases remained unmatched. From germline, CDR1 is DFQATT and CDR2 SNEGSKA (reference sequence). CDR3 length: 13 residues. The DNA of the CDR3 is TGCAGTGAGGAGCGGGGTAGCACAGATACGCAGTATTTT. Its protein is CSEERGSTDTQYF.

The chain recombines TRBV7-2 with TRBJ2-1; TRBD2 agrees at 13 bases. Germline V gene sequence: CDR1 SGHTA, CDR2 FQGNSA. With 3 bases clipped from V and 6 bases from J, the junction kept 5 bases outside the gene matches. The CDR3 covers 16 residues. CDR3 DNA sequence: TGTGCCAGCAGCTTGCCGGGACTAGCGGGGCCCAATGAGCAGTTCTTC. It is translated as CASSLPGLAGPNEQFF. Combining the CDR3 with reference TRBV7-2 and TRBJ2-1 gives the whole variable domain GAGVSQSPSNKVTEKGKDVELRCDPISGHTALYWYRQSLGQGLEFLIYFQGNSAPDKSGLPSDRFSAERTGGSVSTLTIQRTQQEDSAVYLCASSLPGLAGPNEQFFGPGTRLTVL.

This clonotype was counted only a few times. The J gene is TRBJ2-2, the V gene TRBV20-1; 10 nucleotides align to TRBD1. The CDR3 extends over 16 amino acids. Trimming cost V 5 bases and J 6 bases; bases outside gene matches: 12. From germline, CDR1 is DFQATT and CDR2 SNEGSKA (reference sequence). This CDR3 reads CSALLLTGQGAGELFF. For the CDR3, the DNA is TGCAGTGCTCTCCTTCTGACCGGACAGGGGGCCGGGGAGCTGTTTTTT.

The chain uses TRBV7-6 and TRBJ2-1; the match to TRBD2 covers 8 bases. V lost 1 base, J lost 3 bases, and 5 bases stayed unmatched. CDR1 and CDR2 (germline): SGHVS, FNYEAQ. The CDR3 consists of 16 residues. The CDR3 is CASSLESSGGYNEQFF. CDR3 bases: TGTGCCAGCAGCTTAGAGTCCAGCGGGGGCTACAATGAGCAGTTCTTC.

In its sample, this clonotype was seen a few times. The chain has TRBV7-2 and TRBJ2-7; 12 nucleotides align to TRBD1. CDR1 is SGHTA and CDR2 is FQGNSA in the germline V gene. There are 16 residues in the CDR3. The V and J ends lost 5 bases and 5 bases, in that order; junction bases with no gene match: 10. CDR3 amino acids: CASSIRMGTGGHEQYF. In nucleotides, the CDR3 is TGTGCCAGCAGCATAAGAATGGGGACAGGGGGCCACGAGCAGTACTTC.

V usage is TRBV28 and J usage is TRBJ2-7, with D uncertain. The CDR3 covers 16 residues. Trimming took off 1 base at V and 5 bases at J, with 18 bases between the two ends. From germline, CDR1 is MDHEN and CDR2 SYDVKM. The CDR3 DNA sequence: TGTGCCAGCAGTTTATCCCTTCCTTGGCAAAAGCACGAGCAGTACTTC. This sequence encodes CASSLSLPWQKHEQYF.

The chain uses TRBV5-1 and TRBJ2-7, with unresolved D. Trimming took 0 bases from V and 0 from J, leaving 19 bases between them. In germline, CDR1 is SGHRS, CDR2 YFSETQ. This CDR3 comprises 18 residues. The CDR3 loop reads CASSLAASTGRYSYEQYF. Here the CDR3 DNA reads TGCGCCAGCAGCTTGGCCGCTTCTACGGGCCGTTACTCCTACGAGCAGTACTTC.

The chain is built from TRBV5-1 and TRBJ2-1, with 8 positions matching TRBD1. Looked up from germline, CDR1 is SGHRS and CDR2 is YFSETQ. V was clipped by 2 bases and J by 6 bases; unmatched bases: 4. The CDR3 sequence is 14 residues long. CDR3 bases: TGCGCCAGCAGCTTTGGACAGGGAGGCAATGAGCAGTTCTTC. Protein sequence: CASSFGQGGNEQFF.

The chain uses TRBV5-6 and TRBJ2-5, with 10 positions matching TRBD1. V trimming: 4 bases; J trimming: 3 bases; junction bases outside the gene matches: 18. Germline CDR1 SGHDT, CDR2 YYEEEE. CDR3 length equals 19 residues. This chain's CDR3 is CASSQIRDRGRYAKETQYF. In DNA form, the CDR3 reads TGTGCCAGCAGCCAAATTCGGGACAGGGGTCGGTACGCGAAAGAGACCCAGTACTTC.

The chain is built from TRBV6-2 or TRBV6-3 and TRBJ1-2; D possibly corresponds to TRBD1 (6 bases). The CDR3 loop spans 14 amino acids. Looked up from germline, CDR1 is MNHEY and CDR2 is SVGEGT. Deletions cut 5 bases from V and 4 bases from J, with 14 bases between. DNA for the CDR3: TGTGCCAGCAGTACTACTCAGGGGAGCTATGGCTACACCTTC. It specifies CASSTTQGSYGYTF.